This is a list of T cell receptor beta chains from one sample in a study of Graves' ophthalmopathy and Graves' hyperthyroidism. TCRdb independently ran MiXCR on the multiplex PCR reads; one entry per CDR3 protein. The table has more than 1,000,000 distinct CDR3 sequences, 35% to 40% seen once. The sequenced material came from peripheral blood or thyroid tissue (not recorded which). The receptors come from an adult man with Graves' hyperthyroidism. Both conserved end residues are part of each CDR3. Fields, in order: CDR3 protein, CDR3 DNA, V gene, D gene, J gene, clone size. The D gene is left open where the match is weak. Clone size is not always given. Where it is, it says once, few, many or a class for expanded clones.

CDR3: CASRPGTVEAFF
DNA: TGTGCCAGCAGGCCCGGGACAGTTGAAGCTTTCTTT
V: TRBV2
D: TRBD1
J: TRBJ1-1
size: .

CDR3: CASSLYRGQSNQPQHF
DNA: TGTGCCAGCAGCTTATACAGGGGGCAGAGCAATCAGCCCCAGCATTTT
V: TRBV5-6
D: TRBD1
J: TRBJ1-5
size: many

CDR3: CASSQAATQEQYF
DNA: TGTGCCAGCAGTCAGGCCGCGACCCAGGAGCAGTACTTC
V: TRBV28
D: .
J: TRBJ2-7
size: .

CDR3: CASSQDRVDSPLHF
DNA: TGCGCCAGCAGCCAAGACAGGGTGGATTCACCCCTCCACTTT
V: TRBV4-3
D: .
J: TRBJ1-6
size: many

CDR3: CASSYPPYHYEQYF
DNA: TGTGCCAGCAGTTACCCTCCATACCACTACGAGCAGTACTTC
V: TRBV6-2/TRBV6-3
D: .
J: TRBJ2-7
size: .

CDR3: CSVSTMTAGNTIYF
DNA: TGCAGCGTTTCAACCATGACAGCTGGAAACACCATATATTTT
V: TRBV29-1
D: .
J: TRBJ1-3
size: many

CDR3: CASSWGPGGGYEQYF
DNA: TGCGCCAGCAGCTGGGGGCCGGGTGGAGGGTACGAGCAGTACTTC
V: TRBV5-1
D: .
J: TRBJ2-7
size: once

CDR3: CAISESIFQPLDEQYF
DNA: TGTGCCATCAGTGAGTCGATTTTTCAACCTCTAGACGAGCAGTACTTC
V: TRBV10-3
D: .
J: TRBJ2-7
size: many

CDR3: CATSRDTEDGYTF
DNA: TGTGCCACCAGCAGAGATACAGAAGATGGCTACACCTTC
V: TRBV15
D: .
J: TRBJ1-2
size: .

CDR3: CSARVRDTSYEQYF
DNA: TGCAGTGCTAGAGTTCGGGACACCTCATACGAGCAGTACTTC
V: TRBV20-1
D: .
J: TRBJ2-7
size: few

CDR3: CASSLKGGSYEQYF
DNA: TGTGCCAGCAGCTTGAAGGGGGGTTCCTACGAGCAGTACTTC
V: TRBV11-1
D: .
J: TRBJ2-7
size: .

CDR3: CASSLAGAEKLFF
DNA: TGTGCCAGCAGCTTAGCCGGGGCTGAAAAACTGTTTTTT
V: TRBV7-8
D: .
J: TRBJ1-4
size: .